The 26 T cell receptor beta chains given below trace back to one sample, sequenced in a study of cytomegalovirus exposure and HLA in healthy donors. The data were produced by immunoSEQ multiplex PCR, yet TCRdb's version contains in-frame clones alone and is incomplete. The sample lists around 200,000 clones; 88% were seen once. The material sequenced was PBMCs. Receptor source: a woman aged 18-29 years in good health and CMV-seronegative.

V is TRBV5-6 and J is TRBJ2-3, with 7 bases that match TRBD2. CDR3 size: 15 residues. CDR1 and CDR2 (germline): SGHDT, YYEEEE. The V and J ends lost 2 bases and 5 bases, in that order; junction bases with no gene match: 8. The DNA of the CDR3 is TGTGCCAGCAGCTTCGCGGGAGAAGGATTAGATACGCAGTATTTT. Translated: CASSFAGEGLDTQYF.

V usage is TRBV4-1 and J usage is TRBJ2-1, with a possible D match to TRBD2 (6 bases). The CDR3 length is 16 residues. Germline V gene sequence: CDR1 MGHRA, CDR2 YSYEKL. The germline V and J ends were trimmed by 0 bases and 6 bases, with 15 bases remaining between them. The CDR3 spells CASSQEVGLSSNEQFF. The DNA for the CDR3 is TGCGCCAGCAGCCAAGAGGTAGGACTATCGAGCAATGAGCAGTTCTTC.

J is TRBJ1-2 and V is TRBV27, with D perhaps TRBD1 (5 bases). Trimming shortened V by 3 bases and J by 4 bases, and 9 bases separated the two germline ends. The CDR3 spans 13 residues. Germline CDR1 is MNHEY and CDR2 is SMNVEV (reference sequence). CDR3 protein: CASSLGGFYGYTF. The CDR3 DNA reads TGTGCCAGCAGTTTGGGGGGGTTCTATGGCTACACCTTC.

This clone was observed a single time. The chain employs TRBV12-2 and TRBJ2-6; the table names TRBD1, a call not compared with the DNA. TRBV12-2 is given as a pseudogene. The CDR3 loop spans 18 amino acids. In nucleotides, the CDR3 is TGTGCAAGTCGCACAACGGGACATACCTCCTCTGGGGCCAACGTCCTGACTTTC. This encodes CASRTTGHTSSGANVLTF.

The rearrangement joins TRBV15 to TRBJ1-2, with 11 positions matching TRBD1. Germline CDR1 is LNHNV and CDR2 is YYDKDF (reference sequence). J lost 6 bases, V lost 0 bases, and 18 bases had no gene match. CDR3 size: 20 residues. This chain's CDR3 is CATSRDSRPRGTGGRDGYTF. In DNA, the CDR3 is TGTGCCACCAGCAGAGATAGTCGCCCCCGCGGGACAGGGGGGAGGGATGGCTACACCTTC. Based on the CDR3 plus reference TRBV15 and TRBJ1-2, the full variable domain is DAMVIQNPRYQVTQFGKPVTLSCSQTLNHNVMYWYQQKSSQAPKLLFHYYDKDFNNEADTPDNFQSRRPNTSFCFLDIRSPGLGDTAMYLCATSRDSRPRGTGGRDGYTFGSGTRLTVV.

The chain links TRBV27 to TRBJ2-2; 14 bases fit TRBD2. Per the germline V gene, CDR1 is MNHEY and CDR2 is SMNVEV (reference sequence). The CDR3 extends over 18 amino acids. The V and J ends lost 6 bases and 0 bases, in that order; junction bases with no gene match: 6. DNA for the CDR3: TGTGCCAGCAGCCCGGGACTAGCGGGAGTGGCGAACACCGGGGAGCTGTTTTTT. Protein sequence: CASSPGLAGVANTGELFF.

This clone has a handful of counts. The chain is built from TRBV13 and TRBJ2-7; D gene unclear. Germline CDR1 and CDR2: PRHDT and FYEKMQ (reference sequence). The length of the CDR3 is 15 residues. V was pared by 2 bases and J by 0 bases, with 11 bases between. CDR3 in amino acids: CASSLSIRSSYEQYF. CDR3 coding DNA: TGTGCCAGCAGCTTAAGTATAAGGAGCTCCTACGAGCAGTACTTC.

The chain employs TRBV7-9 and TRBJ2-7, with 9 bases that match TRBD2. Germline CDR1 reads SEHNR; CDR2 reads FQNEAQ (reference sequence). The CDR3 is 16 amino acids. V shed 0 bases and J 6 bases; nucleotides not matched to a gene: 9. Written as DNA, the CDR3 is TGTGCCAGCAGCTTAGCCGGGACTAGCATCTTCGGCGAGCAGTACTTC. Translated: CASSLAGTSIFGEQYF.

The chain combines TRBV29-1 with TRBJ2-5, with 7 bases that match TRBD2. Per the germline V gene, CDR1 is SQVTM and CDR2 is ANQGSEA. CDR3 length equals 14 residues. V shed 0 bases and J 5 bases; nucleotides not matched to a gene: 6. CDR3 sequence: CSVEELGGVETQYF. The CDR3 region has the DNA TGCAGCGTTGAAGAACTGGGAGGGGTGGAGACCCAGTACTTC.

V is TRBV9 and J is TRBJ2-3; D is possibly TRBD2 (5 bases). Trimming took 3 bases from V and 2 from J, leaving 16 bases between them. CDR1 is SGDLS and CDR2 is YYNGEE in the germline V gene. This CDR3 region has 16 residues. The CDR3 nucleotides are TGTGCCAGCAGCGAGGTTGCGGGTTCCATCACAGATACGCAGTATTTT. Its protein is CASSEVAGSITDTQYF. The full variable domain, completed using reference TRBV9 and TRBJ2-3, is DSGVTQTPKHLITATGQRVTLRCSPRSGDLSVYWYQQSLDQGLQFLIQYYNGEERAKGNILERFSAQQFPDLHSELNLSSLELGDSALYFCASSEVAGSITDTQYFGPGTRLTVL.

The chain carries TRBV28 and TRBJ2-5; the D gene is possibly TRBD1 (6 bases). Germline assignment: CDR1 MDHEN and CDR2 SYDVKM. CDR3 length: 15 residues. Trimming pared 7 bases from V and 4 bases from J, leaving 19 bases between. The CDR3 coding sequence is TGTGCCAGCACCCCTCAGGGGTTTCGAGGAGAGACCCAGTACTTC. It translates to CASTPQGFRGETQYF.

The chain recombines TRBV6-5 with TRBJ1-5; D is undetermined. The germline V gene encodes CDR1 MNHEY and CDR2 SVGAGI. This CDR3 comprises 14 residues. Trimming stripped 4 bases from V and 4 bases from J, with 11 bases between. For the CDR3, the DNA is TGTGCCAGCAGTTCCTCGAGCGGGAATCAGCCCCAGCATTTT. Amino acids: CASSSSSGNQPQHF.

The gene calls are TRBV5-1 and TRBJ2-3; 8 bases map to TRBD2. Germline V gives CDR1 SGHRS, CDR2 YFSETQ. V lost 4 bases, J lost 0 bases, and 4 bases stayed unmatched. This CDR3 has 15 amino acids. The CDR3, as DNA: TGCGCCAGCAGCACAGCGGGGGTCAGCACAGATACGCAGTATTTT. Its translation: CASSTAGVSTDTQYF.

J is TRBJ1-3 and V is TRBV10-1, with D unresolved. This CDR3 has 13 amino acids. The V end was cut by 2 bases, the J end by 1 base, with 3 bases between. The germline gives CDR1 WNHNN, CDR2 SYGVQD (reference sequence). The CDR3 loop reads CASSEQSGNTIYF. CDR3 nucleotide sequence: TGCGCCAGCAGTGAGCAGTCTGGAAACACCATATATTTT.

The V gene is TRBV4-1, the J gene TRBJ2-2; 8 bases fit TRBD2. The V and J ends lost 4 bases and 5 bases, in that order; junction bases with no gene match: 12. From germline, CDR1 is MGHRA and CDR2 YSYEKL. The CDR3 runs 17 residues. CDR3 in DNA: TGCGCCAGCAGCCCTGGGGTGGGCGGGAGGAGGACCGGGGAGCTGTTTTTT. Its protein is CASSPGVGGRRTGELFF.

This chain uses TRBV27 with TRBJ2-1, with D possibly matching TRBD2 (5 bases). This CDR3 comprises 13 residues. Trimming cost V 4 bases and J 10 bases, with 14 bases left between them. The germline V gene encodes CDR1 MNHEY and CDR2 SMNVEV (reference sequence). Here the CDR3 reads CASSSGWQREQFF. The CDR3 nucleotides are TGTGCCAGCAGTTCCGGGTGGCAGCGGGAGCAGTTCTTC.

The V call is TRBV30, the J call TRBJ2-1, with TRBD2 matching over 10 bases. The germline CDR1 and CDR2 sequences are GTSNPN and SVGIG (reference sequence). The junction had 4 bases not matched to a gene; V was cut back by 0 bases and J by 8 bases. The CDR3 has 14 amino acids. As DNA, the CDR3 is TGTGCCTGGAGTGTAAGCCTAGCGGGAGATGAGCAGTTCTTC. Amino acid sequence: CAWSVSLAGDEQFF.

V gene TRBV7-9 combines with J gene TRBJ1-5; D might be TRBD1 (5 bases). Germline assignment: CDR1 SEHNR and CDR2 FQNEAQ (reference sequence). CDR3 size: 15 residues. V gave up 5 bases and J gave up 0 bases, with 11 bases separating them. This CDR3 is CASSLSGNSNQPQHF. The CDR3 region has the DNA TGTGCCAGCAGCCTGTCAGGGAATAGCAATCAGCCCCAGCATTTT.

V gene TRBV28 combines with J gene TRBJ2-2; TRBD1 aligns across 7 bases. Germline-derived CDR1 and CDR2 are MDHEN and SYDVKM. The CDR3 loop spans 15 amino acids. The trim removed 6 bases at V and 5 bases at J, leaving 9 bases unmatched. CDR3 protein: CASRRQGGYTGELFF. The CDR3 region has the DNA TGTGCCAGCAGACGACAGGGTGGTTATACCGGGGAGCTGTTTTTT.

This chain joins TRBV28 and TRBJ2-7; 13 bases match TRBD2. V lost 4 bases, J lost 3 bases, and 9 bases stayed unmatched. Germline loops: CDR1 MDHEN, CDR2 SYDVKM. This CDR3 has 17 amino acids. The CDR3 bases are TGTGCCAGCAGTTATACTAGCGGGAGGGCCGCGAGCTACGAGCAGTACTTC. Amino acids: CASSYTSGRAASYEQYF.

J is TRBJ2-7 and V is TRBV4-1; 7 bases align to TRBD1. From germline, CDR1 is MGHRA and CDR2 YSYEKL. CDR3 length: 15 amino acids. The V segment lost 0 bases and the J segment 0 bases; nucleotides outside the gene matches: 2. CDR3 amino acids: CASSQEQGSSYEQYF. Written as DNA, the CDR3 is TGCGCCAGCAGCCAAGAACAGGGGAGCTCCTACGAGCAGTACTTC.

The chain is built from TRBV28 and TRBJ2-3; 7 bases match TRBD1. From germline, CDR1 is MDHEN and CDR2 SYDVKM. The CDR3 is made up of 14 amino acids. J was trimmed by 4 bases and V by 5 bases; bases with no gene match: 6. Here the CDR3 DNA reads TGTGCCAGCAGTCCGAACAGGGGTGCAGATACGCAGTATTTT. Its protein product is CASSPNRGADTQYF.

This chain connects TRBV19 to TRBJ2-1; a possible D gene is TRBD2 (6 bases). This CDR3 is 14 amino acids long. Trimming cost V 3 bases and J 6 bases, with 12 bases left between them. The V gene's germline CDR1 is LNHDA and CDR2 SQIVND (reference sequence). The chain's CDR3 is CASSIGGLGNEQFF. As DNA, the CDR3 is TGTGCCAGTAGTATTGGAGGGCTGGGCAATGAGCAGTTCTTC.

The gene calls are TRBV9 and TRBJ2-3; 8 nucleotides line up with TRBD2. After removal of 0 bases from V and 8 bases from J, the junction contained 2 bases not matched to a gene. CDR3 length equals 13 residues. The germline V gene encodes CDR1 SGDLS and CDR2 YYNGEE. Here the CDR3 DNA reads TGTGCCAGCAGCGTAGGACTAGCGTCTACGCAGTATTTT. Translated: CASSVGLASTQYF.

As to this clone: The junction shows a germline mismatch at one end, possibly a read error. This chain links TRBV27 with TRBJ2-7, with TRBD1 identical over 7 bases. The CDR3 has 14 residues. The germline CDR1 and CDR2 sequences are MNHEY and SMNVEV (reference sequence). As DNA, the CDR3 is TGTGCCAGCAGTGCCGACCGGGACAGCCGGGACAAGTATTTC. It specifies CASSADRDSRDKYF.

V usage is TRBV4-1 and J usage is TRBJ2-6; the D gene is possibly TRBD1 (7 bases). Trimming removed 2 bases at V and 3 bases at J, with 17 bases between. The CDR3 totals 18 residues. Germline CDR1 reads MGHRA; CDR2 reads YSYEKL. The CDR3, as DNA: TGCGCCAGCAGCCAATGGTTCAGGGGGGTAGGTGGGGCCAACGTCCTGACTTTC. Its protein is CASSQWFRGVGGANVLTF.